This is a list of T cell receptor beta chains from one sample in a study of cytomegalovirus exposure and HLA in healthy donors. The method was immunoSEQ multiplex PCR; TCRdb's version includes in-frame clones alone and lacks a portion of them. Of roughly 130,000 clones in the sample, approximately 80% were seen once. The specimen sequenced was PBMCs. These TCRs come from a man aged 35 to 55 in good health and CMV-seronegative. Each CDR3 is given with its conserved first and last residue. Fields, in order: D gene, J gene, clone size, V gene, CDR3 DNA, CDR3 protein. D genes are given only for firm matches. Some rows have no size entry. The others give once, few or many, or a class for an expanded clone.

d_gene: TRBD1
j_gene: TRBJ2-1
abundance: NA
v_gene: TRBV27
CDR3nt: TGTGCCAGCAGTGGGACAGGCATCTCCTACAATGAGCAGTTCTTC
CDR3aa: CASSGTGISYNEQFF

d_gene: NA
j_gene: TRBJ1-5
abundance: NA
v_gene: TRBV28
CDR3nt: TGTGCCAGCAGTCATGGGGAGTGGGGGGGACATTTT
CDR3aa: CASSHGEWGGHF

d_gene: TRBD1
j_gene: TRBJ2-3
abundance: NA
v_gene: TRBV10-3
CDR3nt: TGTGCCACCAGACCCGGACAGGATAGCACAGATACGCAGTATTTT
CDR3aa: CATRPGQDSTDTQYF

d_gene: NA
j_gene: TRBJ1-2
abundance: once
v_gene: TRBV2
CDR3nt: TGTGCCAGCAGTGACTCGTGGGTGCGGGCATCTAACTATGGCTACACCTTC
CDR3aa: CASSDSWVRASNYGYTF

d_gene: TRBD2
j_gene: TRBJ2-3
abundance: once
v_gene: TRBV28
CDR3nt: TGTGCCAGCAGGGATGGCGGCGGGAGAGGGGGCACAGATACGCAGTATTTT
CDR3aa: CASRDGGGRGGTDTQYF

d_gene: TRBD1
j_gene: TRBJ1-2
abundance: NA
v_gene: TRBV19
CDR3nt: TGTGCCAGTAGTATTTGGACAGGGGACTATGGCTACACCTTC
CDR3aa: CASSIWTGDYGYTF

d_gene: TRBD1
j_gene: TRBJ2-7
abundance: NA
v_gene: TRBV4-1
CDR3nt: TGCGCCAGCAGCCCGGGACAGGGTTCCTACGAGCAGTACTTC
CDR3aa: CASSPGQGSYEQYF

d_gene: TRBD1
j_gene: TRBJ2-7
abundance: NA
v_gene: TRBV12-5
CDR3nt: TGTGCTAGTGGTTTGCCGGACAGGCCCTACGAGCAGTACTTC
CDR3aa: CASGLPDRPYEQYF

d_gene: NA
j_gene: TRBJ1-2
abundance: NA
v_gene: TRBV2
CDR3nt: TGTGCCAGCACCTCCCTTGGGGCAGGGCGAGGCTATGGCTACACCTTC
CDR3aa: CASTSLGAGRGYGYTF

d_gene: NA
j_gene: TRBJ1-5
abundance: NA
v_gene: TRBV27
CDR3nt: TGTGCCAGCAGTTTAATGACACCATATAGCAATCAGCCCCAGCATTTT
CDR3aa: CASSLMTPYSNQPQHF

d_gene: TRBD1
j_gene: TRBJ1-6
abundance: NA
v_gene: TRBV28
CDR3nt: TGTGCCAGCAGACCAGCGGGACAGGGTAATTCACCCCTCCACTTT
CDR3aa: CASRPAGQGNSPLHF

d_gene: TRBD1
j_gene: TRBJ2-1
abundance: NA
v_gene: TRBV23-1
CDR3nt: TGCGCCAGCAGTCAACCCAGGACAGGGGCTTCGGACAATGAGCAGTTCTTC
CDR3aa: CASSQPRTGASDNEQFF

d_gene: TRBD2
j_gene: TRBJ2-1
abundance: NA
v_gene: TRBV29-1
CDR3nt: TGCAGCGTGCCGGGACTAGCGGGAAATGAGCAGTTCTTC
CDR3aa: CSVPGLAGNEQFF

d_gene: TRBD1
j_gene: TRBJ1-2
abundance: NA
v_gene: TRBV2
CDR3nt: TGTGCCCGAAGCCTACAGGGGGAATATGGCTACACCTTC
CDR3aa: CARSLQGEYGYTF

d_gene: NA
j_gene: TRBJ2-7
abundance: NA
v_gene: TRBV5-1
CDR3nt: TGCGCCAGCAGCTTGGGGGTAGCTGCGTCCTACGAGCAGTACTTC
CDR3aa: CASSLGVAASYEQYF

d_gene: NA
j_gene: TRBJ2-4
abundance: NA
v_gene: TRBV7-9
CDR3nt: TGTGCCAGCAGCCCCGGTCCTAGCACAGGGCCCCCCAAAAACATTCAGTACTTC
CDR3aa: CASSPGPSTGPPKNIQYF

d_gene: TRBD1
j_gene: TRBJ2-7
abundance: NA
v_gene: TRBV7-9
CDR3nt: TGTGCCAGCAGCCCGAACAGGGGCCCCTCCTACGAGCAGTACTTC
CDR3aa: CASSPNRGPSYEQYF

d_gene: TRBD1
j_gene: TRBJ1-1
abundance: NA
v_gene: TRBV30
CDR3nt: TGTGCCTGGAAAGGGACAGGGTTTGGTCGGGCTGAAGCTTTCTTT
CDR3aa: CAWKGTGFGRAEAFF

d_gene: TRBD1
j_gene: TRBJ2-3
abundance: NA
v_gene: TRBV28
CDR3nt: TGTGCCTTACGAGGGGGCGCCGGGGATACGCAGTATTTT
CDR3aa: CALRGGAGDTQYF

d_gene: TRBD2
j_gene: TRBJ2-7
abundance: NA
v_gene: TRBV10-3
CDR3nt: TGTGCGGTTGCCGGGACTAGCGTTTCCTACGAGCAGTACTTC
CDR3aa: CAVAGTSVSYEQYF

d_gene: NA
j_gene: TRBJ2-1
abundance: NA
v_gene: TRBV5-4
CDR3nt: TGTGCCAGCAGGCCCGGGGCGGGAAGTGTGGGGCGGTCAGGTGAGCAGTTCTTC
CDR3aa: CASRPGAGSVGRSGEQFF

d_gene: NA
j_gene: TRBJ2-3
abundance: NA
v_gene: TRBV30
CDR3nt: TGTGCCTGGATAGAGTGGGGAGGGGGTGATACGCAGTATTTT
CDR3aa: CAWIEWGGGDTQYF

d_gene: NA
j_gene: TRBJ2-5
abundance: NA
v_gene: TRBV30
CDR3nt: TGTGCCTGGAGTGTACAGCGGATACTGGTACAAGAGACCCAGTACTTC
CDR3aa: CAWSVQRILVQETQYF

d_gene: TRBD2
j_gene: TRBJ2-1
abundance: NA
v_gene: TRBV27
CDR3nt: TGTGCCAGCAGTTCCGGGACTAGCGGTAATGAGCAGTTCTTC
CDR3aa: CASSSGTSGNEQFF

d_gene: TRBD1
j_gene: TRBJ1-4
abundance: NA
v_gene: TRBV29-1
CDR3nt: TGCAGCGTTGTGGAACAGGGGTTAAGGGAAAAACTGTTTTTT
CDR3aa: CSVVEQGLREKLFF

d_gene: TRBD1
j_gene: TRBJ1-2
abundance: few
v_gene: TRBV27
CDR3nt: TGTGCCAGCAGTCCGTCCCGGGACAGGGTGGTGTATGGCTACACCTTC
CDR3aa: CASSPSRDRVVYGYTF

d_gene: TRBD2
j_gene: TRBJ2-7
abundance: NA
v_gene: TRBV19
CDR3nt: TGTGCCAGTAGTATGGGACTAGCGGGAGACTACGAGCAGTACTTC
CDR3aa: CASSMGLAGDYEQYF

d_gene: TRBD1
j_gene: TRBJ2-7
abundance: NA
v_gene: TRBV15
CDR3nt: TGTGCCACCAGCAGACAGGGGGCAGGGTACGAGCAGTACTTC
CDR3aa: CATSRQGAGYEQYF

d_gene: NA
j_gene: TRBJ2-5
abundance: NA
v_gene: TRBV7-6
CDR3nt: TGTGCCAGCAGCTTAGGCTATTGGGCGGGGAACCAAGAGACCCAGTACTTC
CDR3aa: CASSLGYWAGNQETQYF

d_gene: NA
j_gene: TRBJ2-1
abundance: NA
v_gene: TRBV7-9
CDR3nt: TGTGCCAGCAGCTCTTGGACAGGGAAAGCGGGAGGCTACTATGAGCAGTTCTTC
CDR3aa: CASSSWTGKAGGYYEQFF

d_gene: TRBD1
j_gene: TRBJ1-4
abundance: NA
v_gene: TRBV28
CDR3nt: TGTGCCAGTCAAGGGACAGGCAGTAATGAAAAACTGTTTTTT
CDR3aa: CASQGTGSNEKLFF

d_gene: TRBD2
j_gene: TRBJ2-5
abundance: NA
v_gene: TRBV7-9
CDR3nt: TGTGCCAGCAGCTTAGGTACCGGGGGGACCCAAGAGACCCAGTACTTC
CDR3aa: CASSLGTGGTQETQYF

d_gene: TRBD2
j_gene: TRBJ2-5
abundance: NA
v_gene: TRBV19
CDR3nt: TGTGCCAGTAGTATCGGGACACTAGCGGGAGAAGAGACCCAGTACTTC
CDR3aa: CASSIGTLAGEETQYF

d_gene: TRBD2
j_gene: TRBJ2-3
abundance: NA
v_gene: TRBV7-2
CDR3nt: TGTGCCAGCAGCTTTAGCGGGGGGGCCGGCACAGATACGCAGTATTTT
CDR3aa: CASSFSGGAGTDTQYF

d_gene: TRBD1
j_gene: TRBJ1-4
abundance: NA
v_gene: TRBV4-2
CDR3nt: TGTGCCAGCAGTCGTCCGGGACAGGGGGACGAAAAACTGTTTTTT
CDR3aa: CASSRPGQGDEKLFF

d_gene: TRBD2
j_gene: TRBJ2-1
abundance: NA
v_gene: TRBV10-3
CDR3nt: TGTGCCATCAGTGAGTCGAGACTAGCGGGACCAAGTGGTGAGCAGTTCTTC
CDR3aa: CAISESRLAGPSGEQFF

d_gene: TRBD2
j_gene: TRBJ2-4
abundance: NA
v_gene: TRBV7-2
CDR3nt: TGTGCCAGCAGCTTAGCCGGCGGGGGCGGAGGGACTAGCGGGAGGAAAAACATTCAGTACTTC
CDR3aa: CASSLAGGGGGTSGRKNIQYF

d_gene: NA
j_gene: TRBJ1-1
abundance: NA
v_gene: TRBV21-1
CDR3nt: TGTGCCAGCAGCAAAGACCCAGAGAACACTGAAGCTTTCTTT
CDR3aa: CASSKDPENTEAFF

d_gene: NA
j_gene: TRBJ2-2
abundance: NA
v_gene: TRBV18
CDR3nt: TGTGCCAGCTCACCACCGCAGGGCGACACCGGGGAGCTGTTTTTT
CDR3aa: CASSPPQGDTGELFF

d_gene: NA
j_gene: TRBJ1-2
abundance: NA
v_gene: TRBV7-2
CDR3nt: TGTGCCAGCAGCTTAAGACAGCTCCTTAACTATGGCTACACCTTC
CDR3aa: CASSLRQLLNYGYTF

d_gene: TRBD2
j_gene: TRBJ2-3
abundance: NA
v_gene: TRBV2
CDR3nt: TGTGCCAACCTTCTCGGGACTAGCAACACAGATACGCAGTATTTT
CDR3aa: CANLLGTSNTDTQYF

d_gene: NA
j_gene: TRBJ2-7
abundance: NA
v_gene: TRBV6-1
CDR3nt: TGTGCCAGCAGTGACCGGACGGCGGGTAACGAGCAGTACTTC
CDR3aa: CASSDRTAGNEQYF

d_gene: NA
j_gene: TRBJ2-7
abundance: NA
v_gene: TRBV10-3
CDR3nt: TGTGCCATCAGTGAGTCCGAGGGATTTAACTACGAGCAGTACTTC
CDR3aa: CAISESEGFNYEQYF

d_gene: NA
j_gene: TRBJ2-7
abundance: NA
v_gene: TRBV5-6
CDR3nt: TGTGCCAGCAGCTTAAGCCCTAGCTCCTACGAGCAGTACTTC
CDR3aa: CASSLSPSSYEQYF

d_gene: TRBD1
j_gene: TRBJ2-3
abundance: NA
v_gene: TRBV10-3
CDR3nt: TGTGCCATCAGTGAGTCGTGGGGGACAGGGGTCACAGATACGCAGTATTTT
CDR3aa: CAISESWGTGVTDTQYF

d_gene: TRBD2
j_gene: TRBJ2-1
abundance: NA
v_gene: TRBV7-8
CDR3nt: TGTGCCAGCAGCTTAGCGATGGCCAGCGGGGTAACCTACAATGAGCAGTTCTTC
CDR3aa: CASSLAMASGVTYNEQFF

d_gene: TRBD2
j_gene: TRBJ2-7
abundance: NA
v_gene: TRBV30
CDR3nt: TGTGCCTGGGGGCTAGCGGGAGTCGACCAGTACTTC
CDR3aa: CAWGLAGVDQYF

d_gene: NA
j_gene: TRBJ1-1
abundance: few
v_gene: TRBV11-2
CDR3nt: TGTGCCAGCAGCTTAGAGTGGGGCGCACGGAACACTGAAGCTTTCTTT
CDR3aa: CASSLEWGARNTEAFF

d_gene: TRBD2
j_gene: TRBJ2-5
abundance: NA
v_gene: TRBV7-3
CDR3nt: TGTGCCAGCAGCCCCATGAGCGGGGGGGCCGTGGAGACCCAGTACTTC
CDR3aa: CASSPMSGGAVETQYF

d_gene: NA
j_gene: TRBJ2-7
abundance: NA
v_gene: TRBV4-1
CDR3nt: TGCGCCAGCAGCCAAGATACCTTTGGAGGGAACGAGCAGTACTTC
CDR3aa: CASSQDTFGGNEQYF

d_gene: TRBD1
j_gene: TRBJ2-7
abundance: NA
v_gene: TRBV18
CDR3nt: TGTGCCAGCTCACCACCGGGACAGGGGACATCCGAGCAGTACTTC
CDR3aa: CASSPPGQGTSEQYF

d_gene: TRBD2
j_gene: TRBJ2-7
abundance: NA
v_gene: TRBV28
CDR3nt: TGTGCCAGCAGTTTTCTCCCGGCGGGAGTCTACGAGCAGTACTTC
CDR3aa: CASSFLPAGVYEQYF

d_gene: TRBD1
j_gene: TRBJ1-2
abundance: NA
v_gene: TRBV14
CDR3nt: TGTGCCAGCAGCCAAGTCCTGACAGGGGCCCCCTCTGGCTACACCTTC
CDR3aa: CASSQVLTGAPSGYTF

d_gene: NA
j_gene: TRBJ2-2
abundance: NA
v_gene: TRBV10-3
CDR3nt: TGTGCCATCAGTGAGGTGGCAGGGGCCGGGGAGCTGTTTTTT
CDR3aa: CAISEVAGAGELFF

d_gene: NA
j_gene: TRBJ2-1
abundance: NA
v_gene: TRBV9
CDR3nt: TGTGCCAGCAGCGTAGTGGCAGGGAGGTGGAATGAGCAGTTCTTC
CDR3aa: CASSVVAGRWNEQFF

d_gene: TRBD1
j_gene: TRBJ2-4
abundance: once
v_gene: TRBV9
CDR3nt: TGTGCCAGCAGCGTAGGGGCAGGGGGAGCCAAAAACAGTCAGTACTTC
CDR3aa: CASSVGAGGAKNSQYF